Detailed here is one TCR beta chain. The data were taken from a study of Ad26.COV2.S vaccination and SARS-CoV-2 variants. Assay used: immunoSEQ multiplex PCR; TCRdb lists only in-frame clones, some missing. Counted here are 400,000 to 450,000 clones, 75% to 95% occurring once; the ten biggest clones make up over 9%. The CDR3 is 16 residues long. Trimming took off 1 base at V and 1 base at J, with 12 bases between the two ends. Germline CDR1 is LGHNT and CDR2 is FRNRAP. The treatment was: around 19 received Ad26.COV2.S at low or high dose, single or two shots; roughly 5 received placebo; per-sample allocation not given. Collection of samples fell on day 63 after the first vaccine or placebo injection.

The sequence was collected from a person aged 18-60 years who received the Ad26.COV2.S COVID-19 vaccine or a placebo. The input for sequencing was peripheral blood, taken in a trial of Ad26.COV2.S vaccine versus placebo. The chain employs TRBV12-5 and TRBJ2-3; D is possibly TRBD2 (5 bases). The CDR3 protein is CASGLGATAGTDTQYF. The CDR3 DNA reads TGTGCTAGTGGTTTGGGGGCAACAGCGGGCACAGATACGCAGTATTTT.